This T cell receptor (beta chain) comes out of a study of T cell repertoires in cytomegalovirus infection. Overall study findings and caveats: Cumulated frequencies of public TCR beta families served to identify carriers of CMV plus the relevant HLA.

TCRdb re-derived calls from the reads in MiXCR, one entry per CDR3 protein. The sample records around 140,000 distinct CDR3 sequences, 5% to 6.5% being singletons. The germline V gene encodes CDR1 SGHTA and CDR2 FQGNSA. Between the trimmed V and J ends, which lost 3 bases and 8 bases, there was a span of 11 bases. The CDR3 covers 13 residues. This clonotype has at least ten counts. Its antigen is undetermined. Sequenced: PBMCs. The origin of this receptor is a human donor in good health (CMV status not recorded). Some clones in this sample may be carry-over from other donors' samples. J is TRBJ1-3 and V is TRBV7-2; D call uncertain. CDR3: CASSLAGWDTIYF. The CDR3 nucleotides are TGTGCCAGCAGCTTGGCCGGCTGGGACACCATATATTTT.